This T cell receptor (beta chain) was identified during a study of T cell repertoires in cytomegalovirus infection. TCRdb called the reads again in MiXCR, with one record for every CDR3 protein. The table records 140,000 to 150,000 distinct CDR3 sequences, more than 25% of them present only once. Regarding this clonotype: What it binds is not known.

The CDR3 is made up of 14 amino acids. V shed 4 bases and J 2 bases; nucleotides not matched to a gene: 3. This receptor was identified in a human donor in good health (CMV status not recorded). Some clones in this sample may be carry-over from other donors' samples. Sequenced here: CD8+ T cells from cultured PBMCs, sampled from culture after CMV antigen stimulation. The chain joins TRBV12-3 or TRBV12-4 to TRBJ2-3; 7 bases agree with TRBD2. DNA for the CDR3: TGTGCCAGCAGTTACGGGGGGATCACAGATACGCAGTATTTT. This gives the protein CASSYGGITDTQYF.